These T cell receptor beta chains were read from a single sample in a study of blood T cells in healthy people across ages. MiXCR, applied by TCRdb to the 5' RACE reads, yields one record per CDR3 protein. The sample lists 1.4 million or so distinct CDR3 sequences; 35% to 45% were seen once. The sample taken for sequencing was blood. The receptors here all came from a woman younger than 30 in good health. The CDR3 runs from the conserved cysteine through the conserved F or W. A D gene is named only where the DNA matches it firmly. Where a row states a size, it is once, few, many or the class of an expanded clone; other rows omit it.

few . TRBJ1-6 TRBV6-5 18 TGTGCCAGCAGTTACCAATCGGCGCAGGAAGGCACGAATTCACCCCTCCACTTT CASSYQSAQEGTNSPLHF
. . TRBJ2-6 TRBV4-3 16 TGCGCCAGCAGCCAAGATTTCGGCTCTGGGGCCAACGTCCTGACTTTC CASSQDFGSGANVLTF
many . TRBJ2-3 TRBV29-1 13 TGCAGCGTGGGGATGTTGAGCACAGATACGCAGTATTTT CSVGMLSTDTQYF
few TRBD1 TRBJ2-7 TRBV12-3/TRBV12-4 14 TGTGCCAGCAGTTTCGACAGGGGTCAATCCGAGCAGTACTTC CASSFDRGQSEQYF
few TRBD1 TRBJ2-7 TRBV20-1 15 TGCAGTGCTAGAGACAGACAGGGGTTCTCCTACGAGCAGTACTTC CSARDRQGFSYEQYF
. TRBD2 TRBJ2-5 TRBV12-3/TRBV12-4 16 TGTGCCAGCAGCAAGGGACTAGCGGGGAACCAAGAGACCCAGTACTTC CASSKGLAGNQETQYF
few . TRBJ2-1 TRBV6-1 15 TGTGCCAGCAGACTAAACAGCCTCTCCTACAATGAGCAGTTCTTC CASRLNSLSYNEQFF
few . TRBJ2-1 TRBV4-3 13 TGCGCCAGCAGCCCCAATTACCCCAGTGAGCAGTTCTTC CASSPNYPSEQFF
. TRBD1 TRBJ2-7 TRBV4-1 15 TGCGCCAGCAGCCAAGGGACAGGGGTAACCTACGAGCAGTACTTC CASSQGTGVTYEQYF
few . TRBJ2-3 TRBV6-2/TRBV6-3 14 TGTGCCAGCAGTCCCCATAGGGTCACAGATACGCAGTATTTT CASSPHRVTDTQYF
few TRBD2 TRBJ2-7 TRBV3-1 15 TGTGCCAGCAGCCTGTCCAGCGCGGGAGCTAACGAGCAGTACTTC CASSLSSAGANEQYF
. TRBD1 TRBJ1-5 TRBV12-3/TRBV12-4 13 TGTGCCAGCAATAAGGTACAGGGGCAGCCCCAGCATTTT CASNKVQGQPQHF
. TRBD1 TRBJ1-1 TRBV4-3 16 TGCGCCAGCAGCCAAGGTAGAACAGGGGAGAACACTGAAGCTTTCTTT CASSQGRTGENTEAFF
many . TRBJ2-3 TRBV11-2 16 TGTGCCAGCAGCTTAGATGTCGCGGTGTTCACGGATACGCAGTATTTT CASSLDVAVFTDTQYF
. . TRBJ1-2 TRBV6-5 14 TGTGCCAGCAGTTACTCCACACTATCTCCTGGCTACACCTTC CASSYSTLSPGYTF
few TRBD1 TRBJ2-3 TRBV3-1 16 TGTGCCAGCAGCCAAACAAGGGACAGAGAAGGTGATACGCAGTATTTT CASSQTRDREGDTQYF
many TRBD1 TRBJ1-2 TRBV29-1 12 TGCAGCGTTGAGACAGGGAACTATGGCTACACCTTC CSVETGNYGYTF
. . TRBJ2-5 TRBV18 14 TGTGCCAGCTCACCACCGACAGTTGGGGCGACCCAGTACTTC CASSPPTVGATQYF
. . TRBJ2-3 TRBV7-8 15 TGTGCCAGCAGCTTAGTCAGGCAGGGAGGTGGTACGCAGTATTTT CASSLVRQGGGTQYF
few TRBD1 TRBJ1-2 TRBV12-3/TRBV12-4 14 TGTGCCAGCAGTTCCTCGGACAGGGACTATGGCTACACCTTC CASSSSDRDYGYTF
. TRBD1 TRBJ2-3 TRBV20-1 12 TGCAGTGCTAGAGATACAGGGGCTACGCAGTATTTT CSARDTGATQYF
few . TRBJ2-5 TRBV18 12 TGTGCCAGCTCACCACAGGTGGAGACCCAGTACTTC CASSPQVETQYF
. . TRBJ2-7 TRBV27 13 TGTGCCAGCAGGGCAGGCAATTCCTACGAGCAGTACTTC CASRAGNSYEQYF
. . TRBJ1-1 TRBV10-3 11 TGTGCCATCAGGGGGGGGGCTGAAGCTTTCTTT CAIRGGAEAFF
few . TRBJ2-1 TRBV20-1 11 TGCAGTGCTAGAGCAGAAAACAGGCAGTTCTTC CSARAENRQFF
. TRBD2 TRBJ2-7 TRBV20-1 13 TGCAGTTCCTCAAGCGGGAGCGACTACGAGCAGTACTTC CSSSSGSDYEQYF
. . TRBJ2-5 TRBV20-1 15 TGCAGTGCTAGATCCTATAGGGGGGGGCAAGAGACCCAGTACTTC CSARSYRGGQETQYF
. . TRBJ1-1 TRBV5-1 14 TGCGCCAGCAGCTTAGGAAGGTCCTACACTGAAGCTTTCTTT CASSLGRSYTEAFF
few TRBD1 TRBJ2-1 TRBV7-9 15 TGTGCCAGCAGCTTCGACAGGGCTATGGGAAATGAGCAGTTCTTC CASSFDRAMGNEQFF
. TRBD1 TRBJ2-1 TRBV6-2/TRBV6-3 17 TGTGGCAGCAAACCAGGTGGGGACAGACCATTATACAATGAGCAGTTCTTC CGSKPGGDRPLYNEQFF
few . TRBJ1-5 TRBV4-3 19 TGCGCCAGCAGCCAAGATCAGGACATCCCTCTTAATAGCAATCAGCCCCAGCATTTT CASSQDQDIPLNSNQPQHF
many TRBD1 TRBJ1-2 TRBV20-1 12 TGCAGCGCCCGTACAGGGGGCGATGGCTACACCTTC CSARTGGDGYTF
. . TRBJ2-7 TRBV5-8 17 TGTGCCAGCAGCGACTTACCCTGGACAGTTTACTCCTACGAGCAGTACTTC CASSDLPWTVYSYEQYF
. . TRBJ1-2 TRBV9 14 TGTGCCAGCAGCGTAGCCCCGATGTCCTATGGCTACACCTTC CASSVAPMSYGYTF
. TRBD2 TRBJ2-3 TRBV24-1 18 TGTGCCACCAGTGATCCAGGGGCTAGCGGGGGATCCACAGATACGCAGTATTTT CATSDPGASGGSTDTQYF
few . TRBJ1-1 TRBV7-3 13 TGTGCCAGCAGCTTGCGGCCGCCCACTGAAGCTTTCTTT CASSLRPPTEAFF
. . TRBJ2-7 TRBV4-3 14 TGCGCCAGCAGCCAAGATTGGGCTGGCTACGAGCAGTACTTC CASSQDWAGYEQYF
few TRBD2 TRBJ2-7 TRBV6-2/TRBV6-3 17 TGTGCCAGCAGTTCACGAGCTAGCGGACGGAGCTCCTACGAGCAGTACTTC CASSSRASGRSSYEQYF
few . TRBJ2-2 TRBV7-2 15 TGTGCCAGTAAACCGGGACGCGTCTCTCCCGGGGAGCTGTTTTTT CASKPGRVSPGELFF
. . TRBJ2-3 TRBV7-2 15 TGTGCCAGCAGCACGCGAACGGGGGCGTCAGATACGCAGTATTTT CASSTRTGASDTQYF
. . TRBJ1-3 TRBV20-1 18 TGCAGTGCTAGAGAAACCTTGGGCAGCCCCAGCTCTGGAAACACCATATATTTT CSARETLGSPSSGNTIYF
. TRBD1 TRBJ2-5 TRBV10-3 15 TGTGCCATCAGTGGATTAGACAGGGGGGGAGAGACCCAGTACTTC CAISGLDRGGETQYF
. . TRBJ2-2 TRBV20-1 13 TGCAGTGCAATGCCCCCGGGAACCGGGGAGCTGTTTTTT CSAMPPGTGELFF
. TRBD1 TRBJ1-5 TRBV5-5 17 TGTGCCAGCAGCTTGCTCGGACAGGGGGCGAGCAATCAGCCCCAGCATTTT CASSLLGQGASNQPQHF
. . TRBJ1-2 TRBV7-9 13 TGTGCCAGCAGCGACGTGCGGCTCAATGGCTACACCTTC CASSDVRLNGYTF
few . TRBJ2-1 TRBV7-2 15 TGTGCCAGCAGTCCGGTCGCGAGGAGGAACAATGAGCAGTTCTTC CASSPVARRNNEQFF
. . TRBJ2-3 TRBV5-6 13 TGTGCCAGCAAGGCGGAAAGCACAGATACGCAGTATTTT CASKAESTDTQYF
few . TRBJ2-6 TRBV29-1 15 TGCAGCGTTGAGCTGGGATCCTCTGGGGCCAACGTCCTGACTTTC CSVELGSSGANVLTF
. . TRBJ1-2 TRBV7-2 12 TGTGTCGGCTCGATAACCGCCTATGGCTACACCTTC CVGSITAYGYTF
. TRBD1 TRBJ2-5 TRBV29-1 13 TGCAGCGTTGGCGACAGGGCAGGGCAGACCCAGTACTTC CSVGDRAGQTQYF
. TRBD1 TRBJ1-1 TRBV27 13 TGTGCCAGCAGTTTTACAGGGGACACTGAAGCTTTCTTT CASSFTGDTEAFF
few . TRBJ2-5 TRBV11-2 13 TGTGCCAGCAGCTCAACTAGGAAAGAGACCCAGTACTTC CASSSTRKETQYF
few . TRBJ2-2 TRBV20-1 16 TGCAGTGCTAGAGTTCCTACGGACGGGAACACCGGGGAGCTGTTTTTT CSARVPTDGNTGELFF
few TRBD1 TRBJ2-7 TRBV7-6 14 TGTGCCACCCAACCGGGACAGGGGTTCTACGAGCAGTACTTC CATQPGQGFYEQYF
. . TRBJ1-1 TRBV7-9 15 TGTGCCAGCAGCCGAGCGCTGGGGGCGTCGGTTGGAGCTTTCTTT CASSRALGASVGAFF